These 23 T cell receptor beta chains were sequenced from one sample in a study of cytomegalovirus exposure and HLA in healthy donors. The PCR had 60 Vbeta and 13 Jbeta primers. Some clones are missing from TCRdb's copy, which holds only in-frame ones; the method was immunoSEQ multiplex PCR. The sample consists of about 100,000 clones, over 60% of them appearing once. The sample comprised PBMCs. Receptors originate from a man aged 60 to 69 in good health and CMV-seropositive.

The CDR3 bases are TGCGCCAGCAGCCCGGACAGTTATTCACCCCTCCACTTT. It yields the protein CASSPDSYSPLHF. V usage is TRBV5-1 and J usage is TRBJ1-6, with D tentatively TRBD1 (6 bases). The germline V and J ends were trimmed by 4 bases and 8 bases, with 10 bases remaining between them. The germline V gene encodes CDR1 SGHRS and CDR2 YFSETQ. The CDR3 runs to 13 residues.

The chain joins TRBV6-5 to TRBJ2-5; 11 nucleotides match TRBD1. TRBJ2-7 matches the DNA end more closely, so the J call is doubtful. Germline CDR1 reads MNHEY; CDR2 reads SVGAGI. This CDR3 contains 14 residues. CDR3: CATWGTGGSYEQYF. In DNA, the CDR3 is TGTGCCACTTGGGGGACAGGGGGATCCTACGAGCAGTACTTC.

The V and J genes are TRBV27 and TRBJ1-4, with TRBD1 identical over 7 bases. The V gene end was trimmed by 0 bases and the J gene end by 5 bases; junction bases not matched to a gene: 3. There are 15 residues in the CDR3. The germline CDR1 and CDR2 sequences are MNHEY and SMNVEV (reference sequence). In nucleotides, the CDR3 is TGTGCCAGCAGTTTATCCGGGACAGCGAATGAAAAACTGTTTTTT. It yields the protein CASSLSGTANEKLFF.

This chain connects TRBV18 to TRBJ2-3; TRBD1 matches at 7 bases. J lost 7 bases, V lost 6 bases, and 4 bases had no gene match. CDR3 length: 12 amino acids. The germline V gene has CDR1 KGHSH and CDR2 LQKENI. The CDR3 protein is CASSEGANTQYF. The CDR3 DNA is TGTGCCAGCTCCGAGGGGGCTAATACGCAGTATTTT.

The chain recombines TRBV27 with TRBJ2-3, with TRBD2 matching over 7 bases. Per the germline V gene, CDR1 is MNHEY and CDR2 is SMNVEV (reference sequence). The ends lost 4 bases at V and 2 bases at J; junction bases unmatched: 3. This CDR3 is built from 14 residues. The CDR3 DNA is TGTGCCAGCAGTTATCGGGAGGCCACAGATACGCAGTATTTT. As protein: CASSYREATDTQYF.

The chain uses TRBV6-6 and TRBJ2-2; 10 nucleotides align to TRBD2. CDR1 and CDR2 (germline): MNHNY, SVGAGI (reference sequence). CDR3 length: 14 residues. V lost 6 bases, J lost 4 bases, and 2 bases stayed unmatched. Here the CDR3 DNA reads TGTGCCAGCAGCGGACTAGCGGCCACCGGGGAGCTGTTTTTT. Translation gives CASSGLAATGELFF.

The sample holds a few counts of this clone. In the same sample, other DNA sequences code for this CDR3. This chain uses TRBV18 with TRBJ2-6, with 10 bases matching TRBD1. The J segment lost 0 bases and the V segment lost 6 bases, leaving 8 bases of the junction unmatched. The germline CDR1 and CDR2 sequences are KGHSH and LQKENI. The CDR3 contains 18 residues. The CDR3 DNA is TGTGCCAGCTCTCCCCGGACAGGGGGAGGCTCTGGGGCCAACGTCCTGACTTTC. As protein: CASSPRTGGGSGANVLTF.

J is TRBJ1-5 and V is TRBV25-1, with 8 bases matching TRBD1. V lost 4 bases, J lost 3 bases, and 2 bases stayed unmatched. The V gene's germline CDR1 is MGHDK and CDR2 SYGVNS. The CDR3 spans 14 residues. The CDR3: CASSGTGNNQPQHF. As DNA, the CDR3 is TGTGCCAGCAGTGGGACAGGGAACAATCAGCCCCAGCATTTT. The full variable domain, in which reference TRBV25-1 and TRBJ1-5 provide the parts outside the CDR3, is EADIYQTPRYLVIGTGKKITLECSQTMGHDKMYWYQQDPGMELHLIHYSYGVNSTEKGDLSSESTVSRIRTEHFPLTLESARPSHTSQYLCASSGTGNNQPQHFGDGTRLSIL.

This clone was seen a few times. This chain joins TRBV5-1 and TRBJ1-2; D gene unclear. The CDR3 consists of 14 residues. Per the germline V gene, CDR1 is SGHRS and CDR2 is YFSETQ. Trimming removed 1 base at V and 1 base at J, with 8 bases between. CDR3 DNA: TGCGCCAGCAGCTTGCAGGCCAGTAACTATGGCTACACCTTC. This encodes CASSLQASNYGYTF.

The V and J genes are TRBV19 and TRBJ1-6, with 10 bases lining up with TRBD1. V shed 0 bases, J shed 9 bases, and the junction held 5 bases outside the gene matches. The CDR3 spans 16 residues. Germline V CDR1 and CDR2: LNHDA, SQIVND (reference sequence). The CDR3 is CASSIDRDRGGSPLHF. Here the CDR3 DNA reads TGTGCCAGTAGTATAGATCGGGACAGGGGCGGTTCACCCCTCCACTTT. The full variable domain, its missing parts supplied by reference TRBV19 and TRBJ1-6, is DGGITQSPKYLFRKEGQNVTLSCEQNLNHDAMYWYRQDPGQGLRLIYYSQIVNDFQKGDIAEGYSVSREKKESFPLTVTSAQKNPTAFYLCASSIDRDRGGSPLHFGNGTRLTVT.

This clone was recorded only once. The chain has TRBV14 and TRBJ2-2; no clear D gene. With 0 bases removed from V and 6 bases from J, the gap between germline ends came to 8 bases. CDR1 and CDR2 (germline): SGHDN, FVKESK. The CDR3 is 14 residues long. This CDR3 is CASSQEAVAGELFF. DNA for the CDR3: TGTGCCAGCAGCCAAGAGGCCGTCGCCGGGGAGCTGTTTTTT.

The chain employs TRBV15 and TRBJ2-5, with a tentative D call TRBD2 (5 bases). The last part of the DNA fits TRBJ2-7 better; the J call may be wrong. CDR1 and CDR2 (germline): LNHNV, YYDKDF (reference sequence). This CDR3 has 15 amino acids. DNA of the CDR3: TGTGCCACCAGCAGAGATCCGAGCGGCTCCTACGAGCAGTACTTC. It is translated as CATSRDPSGSYEQYF.

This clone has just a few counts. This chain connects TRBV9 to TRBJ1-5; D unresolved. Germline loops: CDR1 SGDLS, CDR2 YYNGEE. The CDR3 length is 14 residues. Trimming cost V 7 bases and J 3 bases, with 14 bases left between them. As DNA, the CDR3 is TGTGCCAGCCCCCGGTTTGAAGACAATCAGCCCCAGCATTTT. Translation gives CASPRFEDNQPQHF.

As DNA, the CDR3 is TGTGCCAGCAGCGTAGAGGCGGGAAAGGGCGGGGAGCTGTTTTTT. Translated, it gives CASSVEAGKGGELFF. J is TRBJ2-2 and V is TRBV9; possible D gene TRBD2, 6 bases. Per the germline V gene, CDR1 is SGDLS and CDR2 is YYNGEE. The CDR3 contains 15 residues. Trimming shortened V by 0 bases and J by 7 bases, and 13 bases separated the two germline ends.

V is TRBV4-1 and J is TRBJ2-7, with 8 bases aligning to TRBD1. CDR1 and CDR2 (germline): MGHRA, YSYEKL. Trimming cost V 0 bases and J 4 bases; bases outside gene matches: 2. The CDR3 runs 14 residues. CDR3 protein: CASSQDRGLYEQYF. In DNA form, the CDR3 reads TGCGCCAGCAGCCAAGACAGGGGGCTGTACGAGCAGTACTTC.

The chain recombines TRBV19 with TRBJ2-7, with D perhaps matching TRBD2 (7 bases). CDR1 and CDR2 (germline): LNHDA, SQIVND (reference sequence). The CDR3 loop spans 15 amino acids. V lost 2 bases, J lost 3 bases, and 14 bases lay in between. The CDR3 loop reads CASSILWGGRYEQYF. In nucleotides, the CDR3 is TGTGCCAGTAGTATATTATGGGGGGGCCGCTACGAGCAGTACTTC.

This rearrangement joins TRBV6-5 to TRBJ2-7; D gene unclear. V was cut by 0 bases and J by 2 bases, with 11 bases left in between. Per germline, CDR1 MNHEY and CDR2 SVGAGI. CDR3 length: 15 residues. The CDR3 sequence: CASSYSTPRTYEQYF. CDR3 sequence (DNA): TGTGCCAGCAGTTACTCGACCCCGCGGACCTACGAGCAGTACTTC.

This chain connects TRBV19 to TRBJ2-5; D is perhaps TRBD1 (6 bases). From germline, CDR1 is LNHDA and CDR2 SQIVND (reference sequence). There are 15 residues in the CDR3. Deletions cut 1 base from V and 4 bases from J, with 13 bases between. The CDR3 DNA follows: TGTGCCAGTAGTATAGGGCAGGGGACCTCAGAGACCCAGTACTTC. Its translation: CASSIGQGTSETQYF.

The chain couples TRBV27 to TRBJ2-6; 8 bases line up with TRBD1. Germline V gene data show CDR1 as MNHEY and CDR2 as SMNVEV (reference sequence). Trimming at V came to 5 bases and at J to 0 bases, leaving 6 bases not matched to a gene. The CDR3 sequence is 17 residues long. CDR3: CASSPGTGLSGANVLTF. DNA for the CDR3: TGTGCCAGCAGTCCCGGGACAGGTCTCTCTGGGGCCAACGTCCTGACTTTC.

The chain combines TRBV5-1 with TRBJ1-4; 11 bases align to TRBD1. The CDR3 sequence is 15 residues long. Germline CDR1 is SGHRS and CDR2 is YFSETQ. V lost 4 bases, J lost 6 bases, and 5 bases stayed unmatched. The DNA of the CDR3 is TGCGCCAGCAGCGATGGACAGGGGGCCTATGAAAAACTGTTTTTT. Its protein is CASSDGQGAYEKLFF.

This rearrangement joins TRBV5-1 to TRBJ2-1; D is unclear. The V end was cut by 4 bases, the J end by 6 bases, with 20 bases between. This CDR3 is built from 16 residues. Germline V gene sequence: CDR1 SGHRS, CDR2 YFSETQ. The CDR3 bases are TGCGCCAGCAGCCATGACATGATGCTACGACCCAATGAGCAGTTCTTC. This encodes CASSHDMMLRPNEQFF.

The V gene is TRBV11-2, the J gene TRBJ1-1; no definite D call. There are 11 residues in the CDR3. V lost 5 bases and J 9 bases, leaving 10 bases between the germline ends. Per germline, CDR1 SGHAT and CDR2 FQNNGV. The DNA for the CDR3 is TGTGCCAGCAGCCATGACTCTCAAGCTTTCTTT. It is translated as CASSHDSQAFF.

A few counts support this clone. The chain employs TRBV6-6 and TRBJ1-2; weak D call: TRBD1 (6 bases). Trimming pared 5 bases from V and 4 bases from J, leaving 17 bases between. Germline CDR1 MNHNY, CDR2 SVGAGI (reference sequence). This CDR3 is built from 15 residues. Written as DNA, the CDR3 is TGTGCCAGCAGTCCCCTCCTCGGGACACCCTATGGCTACACCTTC. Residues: CASSPLLGTPYGYTF.